A single TCR beta chain is shown here with its context. Antigen unknown. The data stem from a study of T and B cells in COVID-19 patients. In the study overall: Blood was sampled from COVID-19 patients who were either actively infected or recovered. Points from the study as a whole: Sorted SARS-CoV-2-responsive or tetramer+ T cells and CD4+, regulatory and CD8+ subsets were not yet sequenced.

Each TRB amplification used roughly 220-550 ng of genomic DNA from blood. Looked up from germline, CDR1 is LGHNA and CDR2 is YSLEER. The CDR3 covers 14 residues. V was clipped by 0 bases and J by 4 bases, with 7 bases between them. Multiplex PCR with BIOMED2 TRB-A/B primer pools amplified TRB rearrangements. TCRdb called the multiplex PCR reads again in MiXCR, with one record for every CDR3 protein. The sample includes roughly 15,000 distinct CDR3 sequences, under 35% seen only once; the top ten take 7%. The V call is TRBV4-3, the J call TRBJ1-5; TRBD1 is a possible D gene (5 bases). Sequencing input: blood. This clonotype was obtained from a human donor who had recovered from COVID-19. As DNA, the CDR3 is TGCGCCAGCAGCCAAGAAGGGGCTAATCAGCCCCAGCATTTT. Translation gives CASSQEGANQPQHF.